A single T cell receptor (beta chain) is shown here with its context. What it recognizes is unknown. Participants comprised healthy donors of bone marrow. This entry comes from a study of cytomegalovirus exposure and HLA in healthy donors. For the study at large: From HLA-typed donors, an early data release held approximately 85 million unique TCRs.

This CDR3 is built from 16 residues. Germline values: CDR1 SGHTA, CDR2 FQGNSA. V shed 4 bases and J shed 1 base, with 16 bases lying between them. PCR employed 60 Vbeta and 13 Jbeta primers. TCRdb's table, derived via immunoSEQ multiplex PCR, lists solely in-frame clones and lacks some. The sample yields about 120,000 clones, around three quarters seen once. Points from the study as a whole: In vitro experiments confirmed that a few CMV-associated chains were specific for CMV antigens. Cytomegalovirus association was listed for about 150 TCR beta chains.

The sample comprised PBMCs. The chain uses TRBV7-2 and TRBJ1-1; the D is unclear. This TCR derives from a female donor in good health and CMV-seronegative. The CDR3: CASSSSLSGWNTEAFF. CDR3 nucleotides: TGTGCCAGCAGCTCGTCGCTTAGCGGTTGGAACACTGAAGCTTTCTTT.